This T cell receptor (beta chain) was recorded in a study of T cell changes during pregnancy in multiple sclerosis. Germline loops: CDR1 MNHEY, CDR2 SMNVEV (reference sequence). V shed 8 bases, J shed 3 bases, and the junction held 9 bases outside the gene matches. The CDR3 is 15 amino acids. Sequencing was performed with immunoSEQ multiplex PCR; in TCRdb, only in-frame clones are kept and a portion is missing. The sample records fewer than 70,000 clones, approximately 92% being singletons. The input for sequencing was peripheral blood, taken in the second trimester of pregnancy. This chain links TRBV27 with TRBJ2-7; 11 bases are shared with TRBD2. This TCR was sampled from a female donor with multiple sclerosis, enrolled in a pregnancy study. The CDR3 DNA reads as TGTGCCAGCGCGTCGGGACTAGCGGAAATCTACGAGCAGTACTTC. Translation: CASASGLAEIYEQYF.